A single sample is the source of the 21 T cell receptor beta chains below, sequenced in a study of cytomegalovirus exposure and HLA in healthy donors (dated by TCRdb to the late 2010s). Receptor libraries were prepared by the immunoSEQ multiplex PCR assay. For the multiplex PCR, a mixture combining 60 forward primers for TCR Vbeta segments and 13 reverse primers for TCR Jbeta segments was used. TCRdb holds this immuneACCESS table with in-frame rearrangements only. Some clones are missing; in checked studies, unresolved V genes explain under half, and the rest has no known cause. The table for this sample lists 100,000 to 150,000 clones; less than 90% of them were counted only once. The ten largest clones capture 20% of the sample. The specimen was PBMCs. These receptors were collected from a man younger than 35 in good health and CMV-seropositive.

This clone was observed once. The chain is built from TRBV6-5 and TRBJ2-5; 9 bases align to TRBD2. J gave up 3 bases and V 0 bases, and 5 bases lay outside the gene matches. This CDR3 contains 16 residues. Germline V gene data show CDR1 as MNHEY and CDR2 as SVGAGI. This chain's CDR3 is CASSYSGAGGKETQYF. In DNA form, the CDR3 reads TGTGCCAGCAGTTACTCCGGGGCGGGGGGGAAAGAGACCCAGTACTTC.

The chain employs TRBV4-1 and TRBJ1-5, with D unresolved. In germline, CDR1 is MGHRA, CDR2 YSYEKL. The CDR3 is made up of 13 amino acids. Trimming stripped 3 bases from V and 6 bases from J, with 9 bases between. CDR3 loop: CASSHGVGQPQHF. The CDR3 DNA follows: TGCGCCAGCAGCCACGGGGTAGGTCAGCCCCAGCATTTT.

V and J are TRBV2 and TRBJ2-5; 8 bases are shared with TRBD2. The length of the CDR3 is 17 residues. Per germline, CDR1 SNHLY and CDR2 FYNNEI. The trim removed 7 bases at V and 2 bases at J, leaving 15 bases unmatched. This CDR3 reads CASTAPLLTSGQETQYF. In DNA, the CDR3 is TGTGCCAGCACCGCCCCACTACTTACTAGCGGACAAGAGACCCAGTACTTC.

The chain carries TRBV7-9 and TRBJ2-1; 9 bases fit TRBD2. This CDR3 spans 15 amino acids. CDR1 is SEHNR and CDR2 is FQNEAQ in the germline V gene (reference sequence). The V gene end was trimmed by 4 bases and the J gene end by 3 bases; junction bases not matched to a gene: 4. The CDR3 sequence is CASSSLAGLYNEQFF. CDR3 in DNA: TGTGCCAGCAGCTCCCTAGCGGGGCTCTACAATGAGCAGTTCTTC.

Only a few counts were recorded for this clone. J is TRBJ1-1 and V is TRBV11-2, with a tentative D call TRBD1 (6 bases). V was clipped by 8 bases and J by 1 base, with 17 bases between them. The CDR3 covers 15 residues. Germline CDR1 reads SGHAT; CDR2 reads FQNNGV. This chain's CDR3 is CASSSAGTKNTEAFF. DNA for the CDR3: TGTGCCAGCTCAAGCGCAGGGACAAAGAACACTGAAGCTTTCTTT.

This clone was seen a few times. This chain uses TRBV7-2 with TRBJ2-3, with TRBD2 as a possible D gene (5 bases). The V gene lost 1 base and the J gene lost 3 bases, with 17 bases spanning the gap. CDR1 is SGHTA and CDR2 is FQGNSA in the germline V gene. The CDR3 runs 17 residues. Here the CDR3 reads CASSLVYGGSATDTQYF. CDR3 coding DNA: TGTGCCAGCAGCTTAGTATATGGTGGGAGCGCGACAGATACGCAGTATTTT.

The chain couples TRBV5-1 to TRBJ2-1; possibly TRBD2 for D (6 bases). Germline lookup yields CDR1 SGHRS and CDR2 YFSETQ. The CDR3 is 15 amino acids. V gave up 0 bases and J gave up 3 bases, with 10 bases separating them. CDR3 DNA: TGCGCCAGCAGCTTGGGGGGGGACCACTACAATGAGCAGTTCTTC. This codes for CASSLGGDHYNEQFF.

The CDR3 DNA reads as TGTGCCACCAGCAGAGACAGGGAAGACACCGGGGAGCTGTTTTTT. Protein product: CATSRDREDTGELFF. The chain combines TRBV15 with TRBJ2-2; TRBD1 is a possible D gene (5 bases). This CDR3 has 15 amino acids. Per germline, CDR1 LNHNV and CDR2 YYDKDF (reference sequence). V lost 0 bases and J lost 3, with 8 bases in between.

In DNA form, the CDR3 reads TGTGCCATCAGTGAAACACGGCGGGGCGAGCAGTACTTC. Translating it yields CAISETRRGEQYF. V usage is TRBV10-3 and J usage is TRBJ2-7, with D possibly matching TRBD2 (6 bases). This CDR3 is built from 13 residues. Trimming took off 3 bases at V and 6 bases at J, with 12 bases between the two ends. Germline CDR1 ENHRY, CDR2 SYGVKD.

The chain recombines TRBV5-6 with TRBJ2-7; 10 bases line up with TRBD1. The V gene's germline CDR1 is SGHDT and CDR2 YYEEEE. This CDR3 has 15 amino acids. J lost 4 bases, V lost 3 bases, and 7 bases had no gene match. DNA of the CDR3: TGTGCCAGCAGCTGGGCCGGGACAGGGGTTTACGAGCAGTACTTC. Its protein is CASSWAGTGVYEQYF.

Points on this clone: This sample includes further DNA sequences coding for the same CDR3. V is TRBV5-1 and J is TRBJ2-7; TRBD1 matches at 7 bases. The trim removed 0 bases at V and 3 bases at J, leaving 3 bases unmatched. Germline V lookup: CDR1 SGHRS, CDR2 YFSETQ. There are 14 residues in the CDR3. The CDR3 is CASSLASGGYEQYF. In DNA, the CDR3 is TGCGCCAGCAGCTTGGCATCAGGGGGCTACGAGCAGTACTTC.

The chain uses TRBV4-2 and TRBJ1-5, with D possibly matching TRBD1 (5 bases). This CDR3 comprises 16 residues. Germline V gene lookup returns CDR1 LGHNA and CDR2 YNFKEQ. Trimming shortened V by 1 base and J by 3 bases, and 13 bases separated the two germline ends. Here the CDR3 reads CASSQGLQATNQPQHF. DNA of the CDR3: TGTGCCAGCAGCCAAGGTCTACAGGCGACCAATCAGCCCCAGCATTTT.

The V and J genes are TRBV7-8 and TRBJ2-1; perhaps TRBD1 as D (5 bases). Germline assignment: CDR1 SGHVS and CDR2 FQNEAQ. V lost 1 base and J 1 base, leaving 11 bases between the germline ends. The CDR3 consists of 16 residues. The CDR3 nucleotides read TGTGCCAGCAGCTTAGAGGGCAGGGAATCCTACAATGAGCAGTTCTTC. It specifies CASSLEGRESYNEQFF.

The chain recombines TRBV7-3 with TRBJ1-2, with 10 bases matching TRBD1. CDR3 length: 14 residues. Trimming removed 6 bases from V and 6 bases from J; junction bases left unmatched: 7. From germline, CDR1 is SGHTA and CDR2 FQGTGA. CDR3 nucleotide sequence: TGTGCCAGCAGGGATCCCGGGACAGGGGATGGCTACACCTTC. Translating gives CASRDPGTGDGYTF.

The chain has TRBV5-1 and TRBJ2-5, with D perhaps TRBD2 (5 bases). The V and J ends lost 0 bases and 0 bases respectively, with 18 bases between them. CDR3 size: 18 residues. Germline V gene lookup returns CDR1 SGHRS and CDR2 YFSETQ. CDR3 bases: TGCGCCAGCAGCTTGGAGGGAGCTCGGGCAGCGTACCAAGAGACCCAGTACTTC. Translating gives CASSLEGARAAYQETQYF.

The V and J genes are TRBV11-2 and TRBJ2-5; maybe TRBD1 (6 bases). The J call could be wrong; TRBJ2-7 is a better fit for the DNA end. This CDR3 comprises 14 residues. The germline gives CDR1 SGHAT, CDR2 FQNNGV. The CDR3 nucleotides are TGTGCCAGCAGCGCCTACAGGGCCTCCTACGAGCAGTACTTC. It yields the protein CASSAYRASYEQYF.

A single count supports this clone. The J gene is TRBJ1-2, the V gene TRBV6-6, with a possible D match to TRBD1 (6 bases). V was pared by 4 bases and J by 7 bases, with 13 bases between. This CDR3 has 13 amino acids. CDR1 is MNHNY and CDR2 is SVGAGI in the germline V gene (reference sequence). DNA for the CDR3: TGTGCCAGCAGTTCGTACCAGGGGAGTGGCTACACCTTC. The encoded protein is CASSSYQGSGYTF.

The gene calls are TRBV13 and TRBJ1-2, with a possible D match to TRBD1 (6 bases). Germline V gene lookup returns CDR1 PRHDT and CDR2 FYEKMQ (reference sequence). V lost 5 bases and J 6 bases, leaving 19 bases between the germline ends. CDR3 length: 15 amino acids. The DNA for the CDR3 is TGTGCCAGCAGCAAAAGGGGGGGGCGCGTAGATGGCTACACCTTC. Translated: CASSKRGGRVDGYTF.

This rearrangement joins TRBV7-8 to TRBJ2-1, with 7 bases aligning to TRBD1. V dropped 5 bases and J dropped 6; count of bases not matched to a gene: 7. In germline, CDR1 is SGHVS, CDR2 FQNEAQ. The CDR3 has 14 amino acids. In DNA form, the CDR3 reads TGTGCCAGCAGCCCTGGGGACAGAGCCAATGAGCAGTTCTTC. Translating gives CASSPGDRANEQFF.

The V and J genes are TRBV2 and TRBJ2-7; D possibly corresponds to TRBD2 (6 bases). The germline V gene encodes CDR1 SNHLY and CDR2 FYNNEI. CDR3 size: 11 residues. Trimming removed 8 bases from V and 4 bases from J, with 9 bases in between. Here the CDR3 reads CASESGYEQYF. The CDR3 DNA follows: TGTGCCAGCGAAAGCGGGTACGAGCAGTACTTC.

This chain uses TRBV6-5 with TRBJ2-5, with 10 positions matching TRBD1. Judging by the DNA end, TRBJ2-7 fits better; the J call may be wrong. This CDR3 region has 14 residues. Germline CDR1 and CDR2: MNHEY and SVGAGI. The CDR3 nucleotides are TGTGCCAGCAGTTACGGGACAGGGGTTTTCGAGCAGTACTTC. Its translation: CASSYGTGVFEQYF.